The next 17 T cell receptor beta chains were all read from a single sample in a study of T cells after somatic rescue of genetic block. Produced via immunoSEQ multiplex PCR; TCRdb's table is partial and in-frame only. The profile shows roughly 58,000 clones, 90% to 97% of them singletons. Sequenced input: peripheral blood mononuclear cells (PBMCs). These receptors originate from a child in the first two years of life.

The rearrangement uses TRBV27 and TRBJ1-2; D is undetermined. The germline V gene encodes CDR1 MNHEY and CDR2 SMNVEV (reference sequence). This CDR3 contains 15 residues. With 0 bases removed from V and 0 bases from J, the gap between germline ends came to 8 bases. DNA of the CDR3: TGTGCCAGCAGTTTATCGAGCGGGGCTAACTATGGCTACACCTTC. Encoded protein: CASSLSSGANYGYTF.

The rearrangement links TRBV13 to TRBJ1-6; TRBD1 agrees at 9 bases. Germline CDR1 is PRHDT and CDR2 is FYEKMQ (reference sequence). CDR3 length equals 15 residues. V dropped 2 bases and J dropped 8; count of bases not matched to a gene: 4. CDR3 residues: CASSLHRGLYSPLHF. The CDR3 nucleotides are TGTGCCAGCAGCTTACACAGGGGGCTTTATTCACCCCTCCACTTT.

This clone was detected once. DNA of the CDR3: TGTGCCAGCAGCACCCCTAGCGGGAGTCTTAATGAGCAGTTCTTC. Protein: CASSTPSGSLNEQFF. This chain joins TRBV13 and TRBJ2-1; 10 positions agree with TRBD2. In germline, CDR1 is PRHDT, CDR2 FYEKMQ (reference sequence). The ends lost 5 bases at V and 7 bases at J; junction bases unmatched: 8. CDR3 length: 15 residues.

This clone was recorded only once. The J gene is TRBJ1-2, the V gene TRBV14; tentatively, D is TRBD1 (6 bases). The germline V gene has CDR1 SGHDN and CDR2 FVKESK. The CDR3 is 12 amino acids. V was trimmed by 5 bases and J by 4 bases, leaving 8 bases between them. DNA for the CDR3: TGTGCCAGCAGCGGGACACTCTATGGCTACACCTTC. Translating it yields CASSGTLYGYTF.

CDR3 nucleotide sequence: TGTGCCAGCAGTCCCCGAGGTAACGGGAGGCCCGAGCAGTACTTC. Its translation is CASSPRGNGRPEQYF. This chain links TRBV28 with TRBJ2-7, with TRBD2 matching 7 bases. CDR3 size: 15 residues. CDR1 is MDHEN, CDR2 SYDVKM, per germline. Germline trimming cut 5 bases from V and 6 bases from J; bases unmatched to any gene: 13.

The gene calls are TRBV21-1 and TRBJ1-1. TRBV21-1 is recorded as a pseudogene. There are 15 residues in the CDR3. The CDR3 spells CASIQKRRQSKEAFF. CDR3 nucleotide sequence: TGTGCCAGCATCCAAAAGCGGCGACAAAGTAAAGAAGCTTTCTTT.

The chain uses TRBV25-1 and TRBJ1-3; 7 positions agree with TRBD1. The CDR3 runs 14 residues. After removal of 3 bases from V and 3 bases from J, the junction contained 2 bases not matched to a gene. Germline V gives CDR1 MGHDK, CDR2 SYGVNS. The CDR3 sequence: CASSDRGYGNTIYF. For the CDR3, the DNA is TGTGCCAGCAGTGACAGGGGGTATGGAAACACCATATATTTT.

The chain joins TRBV19 to TRBJ2-3; 12 bases agree with TRBD2. The J segment lost 4 bases and the V segment lost 1 base, leaving 3 bases of the junction unmatched. Germline V gives CDR1 LNHDA, CDR2 SQIVND (reference sequence). This CDR3 is 16 amino acids long. The CDR3 DNA reads as TGTGCCAGTAGTATAGGACTAGCGGGAGCTTCAGATACGCAGTATTTT. It encodes CASSIGLAGASDTQYF.

This sequence joins TRBV14 and TRBJ2-4, with D perhaps matching TRBD2 (6 bases). Germline V gene lookup returns CDR1 SGHDN and CDR2 FVKESK. Trimming cost V 4 bases and J 7 bases, with 8 bases left between them. The CDR3 is 12 residues long. The CDR3 DNA reads TGTGCCAGCAGCCTGGGACTGAACATTCAGTACTTC. Residues: CASSLGLNIQYF.

Only one count was recorded for this clone. The junction does not match germline at one end; this may be a read error. The chain carries TRBV7-2 and TRBJ2-6; a weak D match, TRBD2 (6 bases). Germline CDR1 and CDR2: SGHTA and FQGNSA. The CDR3 has 17 amino acids. The CDR3, as DNA: TGTGCCAGCAGCCCGAGCTGGAGGGGCTCTAGGGCCAACGTCCTGACTTTC. This gives the protein CASSPSWRGSRANVLTF.

The chain recombines TRBV5-6 with TRBJ1-2; 8 positions match TRBD1. The CDR3 sequence is 13 residues long. The V gene's germline CDR1 is SGHDT and CDR2 YYEEEE. The trim removed 4 bases at V and 6 bases at J, leaving 5 bases unmatched. CDR3 amino acids: CASSGRQGNGYTF. The CDR3 nucleotides read TGTGCCAGCAGCGGGAGACAGGGGAATGGCTACACCTTC. The full variable domain, in which reference TRBV5-6 and TRBJ1-2 provide the parts outside the CDR3, is DAGVTQSPTHLIKTRGQQVTLRCSPKSGHDTVSWYQQALGQGPQFIFQYYEEEERQRGNFPDRFSGHQFPNYSSELNVNALLLGDSALYLCASSGRQGNGYTFGSGTRLTVV.

The chain links TRBV29-1 to TRBJ1-3; no clear D. The CDR3 is 14 residues long. The germline V gene encodes CDR1 SQVTM and CDR2 ANQGSEA. Trimming cost V 6 bases and J 0 bases, with 12 bases left between them. CDR3 in DNA: TGCAGCGTAGGGTCCTCGTCCTCTGGAAACACCATATATTTT. As protein: CSVGSSSSGNTIYF. The variable domain in full, completed from reference TRBV29-1 and TRBJ1-3, reads SAVISQKPSRDICQRGTSLTIQCQVDSQVTMMFWYRQQPGQSLTLIATANQGSEATYESGFVIDKFPISRPNLTFSTLTVSNMSPEDSSIYLCSVGSSSSGNTIYFGEGSWLTVV.

V is TRBV15 and J is TRBJ1-4; possibly TRBD1 for D (6 bases). The CDR3 covers 15 residues. The germline V gene encodes CDR1 LNHNV and CDR2 YYDKDF (reference sequence). V was cut by 0 bases and J by 8 bases, with 13 bases left in between. In DNA form, the CDR3 reads TGTGCCACCAGCAGAGATCGGCAGGGGAACGAAAAACTGTTTTTT. This sequence encodes CATSRDRQGNEKLFF.

This chain connects TRBV27 to TRBJ1-1; 8 bases line up with TRBD1. Germline V gives CDR1 MNHEY, CDR2 SMNVEV (reference sequence). The CDR3 is 15 amino acids. J was trimmed by 0 bases and V by 6 bases; bases with no gene match: 6. CDR3 sequence (DNA): TGTGCCAGCAGGCAGACAGGGGCGATGAACACTGAAGCTTTCTTT. Its translation is CASRQTGAMNTEAFF.

The chain joins TRBV5-6 to TRBJ2-7; D uncertain. CDR3 length: 11 residues. Looked up from germline, CDR1 is SGHDT and CDR2 is YYEEEE. V lost 0 bases and J 7 bases, leaving 5 bases between the germline ends. The CDR3 spells CASSLDLEQYF. The CDR3 DNA reads as TGTGCCAGCAGCTTGGATTTGGAGCAGTACTTC.

V usage is TRBV7-2 and J usage is TRBJ1-1; TRBD1 matches 11 bases. Germline V gives CDR1 SGHTA, CDR2 FQGNSA. CDR3 length: 13 amino acids. V was pared by 4 bases and J by 11 bases, with 6 bases of the junction left unmatched. The CDR3 DNA is TGTGCCAGCAGCTCGGACAGGGGGCGCGTCGCTTTCTTT. Translating it yields CASSSDRGRVAFF.

The chain combines TRBV19 with TRBJ1-5; no clear D. V shed 1 base and J shed 6 bases, with 13 bases lying between them. The germline CDR1 and CDR2 sequences are LNHDA and SQIVND (reference sequence). The CDR3 length is 15 residues. CDR3 bases: TGTGCCAGTAGTATAGCTGGGTTAGGTTTTCAGCCCCAGCATTTT. This translates into CASSIAGLGFQPQHF.